A single sample is the source of the 10 T cell receptor beta chains below, sequenced in a study of cytomegalovirus exposure and HLA in healthy donors. The PCR contained 60 Vbeta and 13 Jbeta primers. Sequenced by immunoSEQ multiplex PCR; TCRdb stores in-frame clones only, minus some. The sample consists of tens of thousands of clones, roughly 80% of them appearing once. The source material was PBMCs. The receptors were gathered from a woman aged 50 to 60 in good health and CMV-seropositive.

The rearrangement uses TRBV5-1 and TRBJ2-5, with D tentatively TRBD2 (5 bases). Trimming pared 0 bases from V and 1 base from J, leaving 10 bases between. Germline V gene lookup returns CDR1 SGHRS and CDR2 YFSETQ. CDR3 size: 15 residues. The DNA for the CDR3 is TGCGCCAGCAGCTTGGCCCCGAGCGGCCAAGAGACCCAGTACTTC. Its protein product is CASSLAPSGQETQYF.

This clone appeared once. The V gene is TRBV5-1, the J gene TRBJ2-3, with TRBD2 identical over 12 bases. The CDR3 has 19 amino acids. After removal of 2 bases from V and 1 base from J, the junction contained 11 bases not matched to a gene. Germline V lookup: CDR1 SGHRS, CDR2 YFSETQ. CDR3 loop: CASSLRLLAGGSRTDTQYF. The CDR3 nucleotides read TGCGCCAGCAGCTTAAGGCTCCTAGCGGGAGGGTCACGCACAGATACGCAGTATTTT.

This rearrangement joins TRBV11-3 to TRBJ2-1, with TRBD2 matching over 10 bases. CDR1 and CDR2 from the germline V gene are SGHNT and YENEEA. CDR3 length: 17 amino acids. The trim removed 0 bases at V and 5 bases at J, leaving 7 bases unmatched. CDR3: CASSLEFRTSGNNEQFF. CDR3 bases: TGTGCCAGCAGCTTAGAATTCCGGACTAGCGGTAACAATGAGCAGTTCTTC.

This sequence joins TRBV6-6 and TRBJ1-1, with D unclear. The CDR3 is 14 amino acids. V shed 0 bases and J shed 3 bases, with 8 bases lying between them. Per germline, CDR1 MNHNY and CDR2 SVGAGI (reference sequence). The DNA of the CDR3 is TGTGCCAGCAGTTACTCGAGGGCGGACACTGAAGCTTTCTTT. This gives the protein CASSYSRADTEAFF.

V is TRBV19 and J is TRBJ2-5; D remains ambiguous. Germline assignment: CDR1 LNHDA and CDR2 SQIVND (reference sequence). V lost 5 bases and J lost 1, with 14 bases in between. The CDR3 totals 15 residues. Written as DNA, the CDR3 is TGTGCCAGTAGTCCCAATCATCCAGGCCAAGAGACCCAGTACTTC. This sequence encodes CASSPNHPGQETQYF.

The CDR3 loop reads CASSYSDRVNQPQHF. The CDR3 coding sequence is TGTGCCAGCAGTTACTCGGACAGGGTCAATCAGCCCCAGCATTTT. This chain links TRBV6-6 with TRBJ1-5; 8 bases map to TRBD1. CDR3 length equals 15 residues. Germline trimming cut 0 bases from V and 3 bases from J; bases unmatched to any gene: 1. Germline V CDR1 and CDR2: MNHNY, SVGAGI (reference sequence).

The chain employs TRBV6-6 and TRBJ1-4, with a tentative D call TRBD1 (6 bases). The V gene's germline CDR1 is MNHNY and CDR2 SVGAGI (reference sequence). V was pared by 6 bases and J by 7 bases, with 15 bases between. CDR3 size: 14 residues. The CDR3 sequence is CASRSRRGSEKLFF. The CDR3 nucleotides read TGTGCCAGCAGGTCCAGAAGGGGGAGTGAAAAACTGTTTTTT.

The chain has TRBV9 and TRBJ2-3; 8 bases match TRBD1. The CDR3 contains 15 residues. Looked up from germline, CDR1 is SGDLS and CDR2 is YYNGEE. The V gene end was trimmed by 5 bases and the J gene end by 2 bases; junction bases not matched to a gene: 7. As DNA, the CDR3 is TGTGCCAGCAGTCCCTGGGGACAGGACACAGATACGCAGTATTTT. Protein product: CASSPWGQDTDTQYF.

In the case of this clone: The junction departs from the called germline gene at one end, perhaps through a read error. This chain connects TRBV5-1 to TRBJ1-2; a weak D match, TRBD1 (6 bases). Looked up from germline, CDR1 is SGHRS and CDR2 is YFSETQ. There are 13 residues in the CDR3. CDR3 nucleotides: TGCGCCAACAGCTTGGACAGAGGGTATGGCTACACCTTC. This codes for CANSLDRGYGYTF.

The genes are TRBV10-2 and TRBJ2-5; a possible D gene is TRBD2 (6 bases). V was cut by 4 bases and J by 5 bases, with 11 bases left in between. Germline V CDR1 and CDR2: WSHSY, SAAADI. The CDR3 is made up of 13 amino acids. CDR3 bases: TGCGCCAGCAGTGTGGACTATCGGGAGACCCAGTACTTC. Its translation: CASSVDYRETQYF.